These 4 T cell receptor beta chains originate from one sample sequenced in a study of T-cell memory formation after mild COVID-19. TCRdb reprocessed the 5' RACE reads via MiXCR and lists one record per CDR3 protein. The sample holds under 150,000 distinct CDR3 sequences, approximately 15% seen once. The sequenced sample consisted of PBMCs or a T cell subset sorted from them (not recorded which). The receptor set was obtained from an adult woman who had mild COVID-19 (a few samples of this study predate the infection). Cell type and time point are not known.

With respect to this clonotype: This may come from a read error, since a much larger clone is one base off. The rearrangement joins TRBV20-1 to TRBJ2-1, with a weak D call TRBD1 (6 bases). V lost 3 bases, J lost 7 bases, and 25 bases lay in between. Germline CDR1 is DFQATT and CDR2 is SNEGSKA (reference sequence). The CDR3 is 17 residues long. In DNA, the CDR3 is TGCAGTGCTAGTTATATCTTCGGGACACGTGTGGGAAATGAGCAGTTCTTC. It specifies CSASYIFGTRVGNEQFF.

This clonotype has more than one count but fewer than ten. V usage is TRBV7-3 and J usage is TRBJ2-3; 13 bases are shared with TRBD2. Trimming at V came to 6 bases and at J to 7 bases, leaving 4 bases not matched to a gene. The CDR3 extends over 14 amino acids. Germline V gene lookup returns CDR1 SGHTA and CDR2 FQGTGA. The CDR3 nucleotides are TGTGCCAGCAGAACTAGCGGGGGGGCAAATACGCAGTATTTT. Translating it yields CASRTSGGANTQYF.

Of note for this clonotype: A junction end diverges from the germline sequence, so it may reflect a read error. The V call is TRBV7-7, the J call TRBJ2-1, with a tentative D call TRBD2 (6 bases). Germline V gene data show CDR1 as SSHAT and CDR2 as FNYEAQ (reference sequence). The CDR3 loop spans 14 amino acids. DNA of the CDR3: TGTGCTAGCAGCTTAGCGCGTGGGGCGGGGGAGCAGTTCTTC. It codes for CASSLARGAGEQFF.

This chain links TRBV6-5 with TRBJ2-1; 8 nucleotides match TRBD2. Germline V lookup: CDR1 MNHEY, CDR2 SVGAGI. The J segment lost 4 bases and the V segment lost 5 bases, leaving 7 bases of the junction unmatched. The CDR3 spans 15 residues. The CDR3 sequence: CASSQAGAQYNEQFF. The DNA for the CDR3 is TGTGCCAGCAGTCAAGCGGGAGCTCAGTACAATGAGCAGTTCTTC.